A selection of T cell receptor beta chains follows, all from one sample in a study of shared T cell receptors in the human thymus. TCRdb's table, derived via immunoSEQ multiplex PCR, lists solely in-frame clones and lacks some. The table lists 500,000 to 750,000 clones, 85% to 90% of them singletons. The same data also contributed to another study, on human thymus T cells.

Source material: thymocytes. The source is a boy younger than two with a congenital heart defect. CDR3s include the opening cysteine and the closing phenylalanine or tryptophan. A D gene is named only where the DNA matches it firmly. Clone sizes are given selectively: once, few, many, or a class where the clone is expanded.

d_call	v_call	clone_size	j_call	cdr3_aa	cdr3_nt
TRBD2	TRBV27	few	TRBJ2-2	CASSFPGGGGQNTGELFF	TGTGCCAGCAGTTTCCCTGGGGGGGGTGGTCAGAACACCGGGGAGCTGTTTTTT
TRBD2	TRBV2	.	TRBJ2-3	CASTPGGGGFPDTQYF	TGTGCCAGCACCCCCGGGGGGGGAGGGTTTCCAGATACGCAGTATTTT
.	TRBV9	.	TRBJ2-2	CASSVGRYANTGELFF	TGTGCCAGCAGCGTAGGCAGGTACGCGAACACCGGGGAGCTGTTTTTT
TRBD2	TRBV5-1	once	TRBJ2-2	CASSLSGRLINTGELFF	TGCGCCAGCAGCTTGTCCGGGAGGCTAATAAACACCGGGGAGCTGTTTTTT
TRBD2	TRBV19	.	TRBJ2-1	CASSMGGWREPFF	TGTGCCAGTAGTATGGGCGGTTGGCGGGAGCCCTTCTTC
TRBD1	TRBV11-2	.	TRBJ2-1	CASSLGTGAPDEQFF	TGTGCCAGCAGCTTGGGGACAGGGGCCCCAGATGAGCAGTTCTTC
.	TRBV30	.	TRBJ2-7	CAWSKGLGGFPSYEQYF	TGTGCCTGGAGCAAGGGTTTGGGCGGGTTTCCCTCCTACGAGCAGTACTTC
TRBD2	TRBV11-2	once	TRBJ2-7	CASSESSGRGAYEQYF	TGTGCCAGCAGCGAAAGTAGCGGGAGGGGCGCCTACGAGCAGTACTTC
TRBD1	TRBV5-1	.	TRBJ2-7	CASSPGQGTYHYHIYEQYF	TGCGCCAGCAGCCCGGGACAGGGGACGTACCATTACCACATCTACGAGCAGTACTTC
TRBD2	TRBV5-1	.	TRBJ2-7	CASSSAGGSYEQYF	TGCGCCAGCAGCTCAGCGGGAGGGTCTTACGAGCAGTACTTC
.	TRBV4-3	.	TRBJ2-1	CASSRGKWIDEQFF	TGCGCCAGCAGCCGAGGAAAGTGGATCGATGAGCAGTTCTTC
.	TRBV10-1	.	TRBJ1-5	CASTPGVFQPQHF	TGCGCCAGCACCCCAGGGGTATTTCAGCCCCAGCATTTT
.	TRBV5-1	.	TRBJ2-7	CASRPRLDSLLDEQYF	TGCGCCAGCAGACCTAGACTAGATTCTCTTTTGGACGAGCAGTACTTC
TRBD1	TRBV12-5	.	TRBJ2-5	CASGLVKGTADRASKETQYF	TGTGCTAGTGGTTTGGTAAAAGGTACGGCCGACAGGGCCTCAAAAGAGACCCAGTACTTC
.	TRBV30	.	TRBJ2-4	CAWSGISLAKNIQYF	TGTGCCTGGAGTGGTATCTCCTTGGCCAAAAACATTCAGTACTTC
.	TRBV30	.	TRBJ2-4	CACTKGQGGFDIQYF	TGTGCCTGCACAAAGGGGCAGGGAGGATTCGACATTCAGTACTTC
.	TRBV28	.	TRBJ2-7	CASSFRSGSEQYF	TGTGCCAGCAGTTTCAGGTCGGGGAGCGAGCAGTACTTC
TRBD2	TRBV4-2	.	TRBJ2-3	CASSQGLGREGRDTQYF	TGTGCCAGCAGCCAAGGTCTAGGGCGGGAGGGCAGAGATACGCAGTATTTT
.	TRBV7-2	.	TRBJ2-7	CASSSGFHYEQYF	TGTGCCAGCAGCTCCGGGTTTCACTACGAGCAGTACTTC
TRBD1	TRBV28	once	TRBJ2-7	CASSHRQGGSYEQYF	TGTGCCAGCAGCCATCGACAGGGTGGATCCTACGAGCAGTACTTC
.	TRBV27	.	TRBJ2-2	CASGQTNTGELFF	TGTGCCAGCGGACAAACGAACACCGGGGAGCTGTTTTTT
.	TRBV5-6	.	TRBJ1-1	CASSLYSRNTEAFF	TGTGCCAGCAGCTTGTACAGTCGGAACACTGAAGCTTTCTTT
.	TRBV7-6	.	TRBJ2-6	CASSLVGVGEAGANVLTF	TGTGCCAGCAGCTTGGTGGGGGTGGGGGAGGCTGGGGCCAACGTCCTGACTTTC
TRBD1	TRBV5-4	.	TRBJ2-7	CASSLGAGGAYEQYF	TGTGCCAGCAGCTTGGGGGCAGGGGGCGCCTACGAGCAGTACTTC
TRBD1	TRBV19	.	TRBJ2-7	CASSPWDRGPAEQYF	TGTGCCAGTAGCCCATGGGACAGGGGGCCCGCCGAGCAGTACTTC
.	TRBV25-1	.	TRBJ2-7	CASSAPGHGYEQYF	TGTGCCAGCAGTGCGCCGGGACATGGGTACGAGCAGTACTTC
.	TRBV25-1	.	TRBJ2-7	CASRRRGLMNEQYF	TGTGCCAGCAGGAGAAGGGGCCTTATGAACGAGCAGTACTTC
.	TRBV28	.	TRBJ1-1	CASSLSGDTEAFF	TGTGCCAGCAGTTTATCAGGGGACACTGAAGCTTTCTTT
.	TRBV29-1	.	TRBJ2-1	CSVDCPGHPFRWQFF	TGCAGCGTTGATTGCCCGGGACATCCCTTCAGGTGGCAGTTCTTC